The source of this T cell receptor (beta chain) is a study of cytomegalovirus exposure and HLA in healthy donors. Study as a whole: Earlier findings included 100 million to 130 million unique TCR beta sequences obtained from 150 million to 200 million T cells. Regarding the study as a whole: Sequencing artifact likely explains a cluster of highly shared sequence variants. The authors reported that TCR beta sequences could predict HLA-A and HLA-B alleles. These predictions were accurate for most subjects in the first cohort.

Healthy bone marrow donors made up the donor group. 13 Jbeta primers and 60 Vbeta primers were used for the PCR. Sequencing was performed with immunoSEQ multiplex PCR; in TCRdb, only in-frame clones are kept and a portion is missing. The table has more than 95,000 clones, about 69% seen once. For this clone: What it recognizes is unknown.

Deletions cut 4 bases from V and 7 bases from J, with 10 bases between. The CDR3 runs to 12 residues. The germline CDR1 and CDR2 sequences are LNHDA and SQIVND (reference sequence). V is TRBV19 and J is TRBJ1-2; no clear D gene. Input material: PBMCs. The receptor was derived from a woman under 30 in good health and CMV-seronegative. The DNA of the CDR3 is TGTGCCAGTAGTAACGGGTGGAGTGGCTACACCTTC. Amino acids: CASSNGWSGYTF.